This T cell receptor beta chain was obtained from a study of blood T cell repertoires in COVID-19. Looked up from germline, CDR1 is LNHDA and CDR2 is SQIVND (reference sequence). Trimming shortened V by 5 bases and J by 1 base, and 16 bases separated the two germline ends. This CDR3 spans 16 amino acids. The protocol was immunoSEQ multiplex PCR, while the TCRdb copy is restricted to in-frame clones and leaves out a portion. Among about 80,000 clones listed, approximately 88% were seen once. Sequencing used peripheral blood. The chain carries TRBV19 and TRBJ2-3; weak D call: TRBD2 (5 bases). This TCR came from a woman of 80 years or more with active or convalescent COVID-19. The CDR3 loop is CASSPRAQKGTDTQYF. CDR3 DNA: TGTGCCAGTAGTCCGCGGGCCCAGAAAGGCACAGATACGCAGTATTTT.